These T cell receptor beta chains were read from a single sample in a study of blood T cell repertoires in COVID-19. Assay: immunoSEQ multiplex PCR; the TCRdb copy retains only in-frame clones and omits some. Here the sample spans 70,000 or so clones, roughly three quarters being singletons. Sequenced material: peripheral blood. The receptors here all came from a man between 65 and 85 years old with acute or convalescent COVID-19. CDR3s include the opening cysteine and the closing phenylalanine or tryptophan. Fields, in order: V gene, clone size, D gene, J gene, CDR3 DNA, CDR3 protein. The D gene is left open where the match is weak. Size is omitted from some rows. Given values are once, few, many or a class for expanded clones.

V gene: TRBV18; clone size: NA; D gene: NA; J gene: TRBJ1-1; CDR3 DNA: TGTGCCAGCTCACCACCGGGGCAGGGAATTTTTGAAGCTTTCTTT; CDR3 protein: CASSPPGQGIFEAFF
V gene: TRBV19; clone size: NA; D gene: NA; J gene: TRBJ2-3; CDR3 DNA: TGTGCCAGTAGTATGAGCGGCACAGATACGCAGTATTTT; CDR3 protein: CASSMSGTDTQYF
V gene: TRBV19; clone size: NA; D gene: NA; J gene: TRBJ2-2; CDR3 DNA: TGTGCCAGTAGTCACAGATCGAACACCGGGGAGCTGTTTTTT; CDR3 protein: CASSHRSNTGELFF
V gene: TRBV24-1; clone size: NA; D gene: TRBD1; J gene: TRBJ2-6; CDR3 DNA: TGTGCCACCAGTGACGGGACAGGGGGCCTCTCTGGGGCCAACGTCCTGACTTTC; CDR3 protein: CATSDGTGGLSGANVLTF
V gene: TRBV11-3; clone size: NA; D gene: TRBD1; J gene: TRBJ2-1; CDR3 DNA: TGTGCCAGCAGCTTAGATGGGACAGGGTACAATGAGCAGTTCTTC; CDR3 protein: CASSLDGTGYNEQFF
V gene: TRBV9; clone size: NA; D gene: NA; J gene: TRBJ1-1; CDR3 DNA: TGTGCCAGCACCCCATCAGACTTCAACACTGAAGCTTTCTTT; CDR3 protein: CASTPSDFNTEAFF
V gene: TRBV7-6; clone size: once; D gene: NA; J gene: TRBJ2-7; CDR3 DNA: TGTGCCAGCAGCTTAGTACCAGGGCTCTCCTACGAGCAGTACTTC; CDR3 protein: CASSLVPGLSYEQYF
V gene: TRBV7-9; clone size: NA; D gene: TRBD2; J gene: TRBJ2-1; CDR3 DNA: TGTGCCAGCAGCTTAGGAACGGGAGGGCTAAGCTCCTACAATGAGCAGTTCTTC; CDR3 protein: CASSLGTGGLSSYNEQFF
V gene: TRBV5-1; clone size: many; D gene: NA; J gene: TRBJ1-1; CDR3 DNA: TGCGCCAGCAGTTTTGAGGGGAGGGCGACTGAAGCTTTCTTT; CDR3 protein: CASSFEGRATEAFF
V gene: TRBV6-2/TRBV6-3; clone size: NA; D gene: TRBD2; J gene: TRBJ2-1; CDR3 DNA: TGTGCCAGCAGCAAGAGCGGGAGCTCCTACAATGAGCAGTTCTTC; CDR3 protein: CASSKSGSSYNEQFF
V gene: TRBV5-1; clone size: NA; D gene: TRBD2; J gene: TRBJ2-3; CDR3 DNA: TGCGCCAGCAGGCCTACTAGCGGCGCAGATACGCAGTATTTT; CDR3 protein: CASRPTSGADTQYF
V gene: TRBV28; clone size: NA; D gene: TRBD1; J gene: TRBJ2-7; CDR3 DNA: TGTGCCAGCAGTTCCCCTTCCGGACAGGGGCTCTACGAGCAGTACTTC; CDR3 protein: CASSSPSGQGLYEQYF
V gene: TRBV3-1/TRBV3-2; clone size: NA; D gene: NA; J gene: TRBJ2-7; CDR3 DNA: TGTGCCAGCAGCCTCTTAACTACTGAGCAGTACTTC; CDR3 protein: CASSLLTTEQYF
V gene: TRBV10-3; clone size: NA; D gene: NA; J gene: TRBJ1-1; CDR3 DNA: TGTGCCATCAGTGAGGTAGCGATGAACACTGAAGCTTTCTTT; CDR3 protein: CAISEVAMNTEAFF
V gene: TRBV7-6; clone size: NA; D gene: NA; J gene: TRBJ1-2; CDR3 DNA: TGTGCCAGCAGCCTTTACACCTTC; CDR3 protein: CASSLYTF
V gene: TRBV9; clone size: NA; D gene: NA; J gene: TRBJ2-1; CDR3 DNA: TGTGCCAGCAGCGTAGCCCGGGAAGGGGAGCAGTTCTTC; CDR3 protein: CASSVAREGEQFF
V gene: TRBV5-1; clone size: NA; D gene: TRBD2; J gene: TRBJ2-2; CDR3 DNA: TGCGCCAGCAGCTCGACTAGCGGTGCTGCCGGGGAGCTGTTTTTT; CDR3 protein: CASSSTSGAAGELFF
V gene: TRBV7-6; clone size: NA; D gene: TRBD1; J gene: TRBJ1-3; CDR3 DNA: TGTGCCAGCAGCTTAGAGACAGGGGGCGCGAGAGGAAACACCATATATTTT; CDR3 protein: CASSLETGGARGNTIYF
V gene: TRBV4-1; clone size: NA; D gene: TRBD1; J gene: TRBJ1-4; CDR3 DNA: TGCGCCAGCAGCCAAGGGACAGGGGTTGAAAAACTGTTTTTT; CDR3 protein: CASSQGTGVEKLFF
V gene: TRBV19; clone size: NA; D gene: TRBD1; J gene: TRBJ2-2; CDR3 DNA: TGTGCCAGTATTAGGACAGGGAGCACCGGGGAGCTGTTTTTT; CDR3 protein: CASIRTGSTGELFF
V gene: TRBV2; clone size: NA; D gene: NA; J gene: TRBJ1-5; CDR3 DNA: TGTGCCAGCAGTGACGACAGGACAGGCAATCAGCCCCAGCATTTT; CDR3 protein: CASSDDRTGNQPQHF
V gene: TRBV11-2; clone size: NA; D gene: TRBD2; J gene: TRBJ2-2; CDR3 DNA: TGTGCCAGCACCCTAGCGGGAGCGGCGAGCACCGGGGAGCTGTTTTTT; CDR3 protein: CASTLAGAASTGELFF
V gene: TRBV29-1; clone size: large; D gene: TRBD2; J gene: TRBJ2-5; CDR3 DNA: TGCAGCGTTGAAGATGCCGGGAGCGGGAAGACCCAGTACTTC; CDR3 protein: CSVEDAGSGKTQYF
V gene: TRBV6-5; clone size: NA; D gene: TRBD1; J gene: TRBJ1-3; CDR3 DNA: TGTGCCAGCAGGGACAGGGGAAAAGAAAACACCATATATTTT; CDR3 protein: CASRDRGKENTIYF
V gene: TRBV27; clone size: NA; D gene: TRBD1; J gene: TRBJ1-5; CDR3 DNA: TGTGCCAGCAGTTTAACAGGGGGAAATCAGCCCCAGCATTTT; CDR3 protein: CASSLTGGNQPQHF
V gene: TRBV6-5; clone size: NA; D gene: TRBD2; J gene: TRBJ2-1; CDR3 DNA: TGTGCCAGCCGAAGGACTAGCGGGAGGAATGAGCAGTTCTTC; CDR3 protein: CASRRTSGRNEQFF
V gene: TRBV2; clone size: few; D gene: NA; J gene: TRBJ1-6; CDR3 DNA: TGTGCCAGCAGTGAATATGACAGAGAAACTTCACCCCTCCACTTT; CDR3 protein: CASSEYDRETSPLHF
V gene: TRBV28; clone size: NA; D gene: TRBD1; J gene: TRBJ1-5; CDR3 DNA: TGTGCCAGCAGCCCGACAGGGGAAGATCAGCCCCAGCATTTT; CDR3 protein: CASSPTGEDQPQHF
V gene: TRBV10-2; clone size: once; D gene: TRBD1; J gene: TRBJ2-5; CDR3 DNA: TGCGCCAGCAGTACCGGGACAGGGGGGGACACCCAGTACTTC; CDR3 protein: CASSTGTGGDTQYF
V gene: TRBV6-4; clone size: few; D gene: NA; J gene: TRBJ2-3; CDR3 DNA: TGTGCCAGCAGTGACTTCGACAAGGATACGCAGTATTTT; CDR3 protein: CASSDFDKDTQYF
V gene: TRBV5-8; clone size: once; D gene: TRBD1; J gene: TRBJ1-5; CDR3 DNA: TGTGCCAGCAGCCCCACCTGGACAGGAGGAATTCAGCCCCAGCATTTT; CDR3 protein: CASSPTWTGGIQPQHF
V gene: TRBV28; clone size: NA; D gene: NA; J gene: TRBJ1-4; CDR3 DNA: TGTGCCAGCAGCGCCGGGTCGGAAAAACTGTTTTTT; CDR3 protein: CASSAGSEKLFF
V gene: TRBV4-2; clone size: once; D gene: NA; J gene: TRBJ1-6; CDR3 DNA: TGTGCCAGCAGCCAAGATCTACTGGGGGGGAATTCACCCCTCCACTTT; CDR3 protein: CASSQDLLGGNSPLHF
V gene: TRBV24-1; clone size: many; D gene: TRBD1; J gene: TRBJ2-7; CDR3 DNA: TGTGCCACCAGTGATTCGGGGGGGACAGGGGGTGTCAAGCAGTACTTC; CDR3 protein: CATSDSGGTGGVKQYF
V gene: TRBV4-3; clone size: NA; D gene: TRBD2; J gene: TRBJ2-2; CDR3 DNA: TGCGCCAGCAGCCAAGATCGGGGTAGCGGGAGTAGTAACACCGGGGAGCTGTTTTTT; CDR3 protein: CASSQDRGSGSSNTGELFF
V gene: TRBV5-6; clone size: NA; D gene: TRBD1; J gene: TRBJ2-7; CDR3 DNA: TGTGCCAGCAGCTTACCGGGACAGAATTTCTACGAGCAGTACTTC; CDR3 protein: CASSLPGQNFYEQYF
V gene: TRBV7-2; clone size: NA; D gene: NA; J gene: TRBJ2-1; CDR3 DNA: TGTGCCAGCAGCTTAGATCCGACAGAGCAGCAGTTCTTC; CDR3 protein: CASSLDPTEQQFF
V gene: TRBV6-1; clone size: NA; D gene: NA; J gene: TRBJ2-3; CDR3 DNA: TGTGCCAGCAGTGAAAGCCTCCAATTAGCAGATACGCAGTATTTT; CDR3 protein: CASSESLQLADTQYF
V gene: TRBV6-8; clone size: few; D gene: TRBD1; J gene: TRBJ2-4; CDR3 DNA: TGTGCCACCACCCCGGGACAGGGGAAACCCAAAAACATTCAGTACTTC; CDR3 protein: CATTPGQGKPKNIQYF
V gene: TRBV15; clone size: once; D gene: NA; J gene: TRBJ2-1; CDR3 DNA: TGTGCCACCAGCAGAGAGCATGGAGTCTACAATGAGCAGTTCTTC; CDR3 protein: CATSREHGVYNEQFF
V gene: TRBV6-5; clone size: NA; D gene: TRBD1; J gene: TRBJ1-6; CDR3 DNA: TGTGCCAGCAGGTCGAGGGGACAGGGGACTTCACCCCTCCACTTT; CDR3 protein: CASRSRGQGTSPLHF
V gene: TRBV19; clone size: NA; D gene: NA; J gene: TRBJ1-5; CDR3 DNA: TGTGCCTCCGCCGGACACCCCAATCAGCCCCAGCATTTT; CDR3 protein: CASAGHPNQPQHF
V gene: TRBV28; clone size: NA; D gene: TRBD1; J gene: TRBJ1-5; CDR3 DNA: TGTGCCAGCAGCCCAAACAGGGGCTTTCAGCCCCAGCATTTT; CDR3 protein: CASSPNRGFQPQHF
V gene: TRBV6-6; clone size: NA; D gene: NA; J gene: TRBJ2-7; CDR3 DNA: TGTGCCACCACTCCCTCAGGTGCCTACGAGCAGTACTTC; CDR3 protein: CATTPSGAYEQYF
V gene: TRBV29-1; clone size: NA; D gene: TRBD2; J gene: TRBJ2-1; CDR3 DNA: TGCAGCGTTGACGGGAGGTCCTACAATGAGCAGTTCTTC; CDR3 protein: CSVDGRSYNEQFF
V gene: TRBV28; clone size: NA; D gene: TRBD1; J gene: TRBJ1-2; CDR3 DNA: TGTGCCAGCACCACACCCAGGGGGACAGGGACCATCTATGGCTACACCTTC; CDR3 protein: CASTTPRGTGTIYGYTF
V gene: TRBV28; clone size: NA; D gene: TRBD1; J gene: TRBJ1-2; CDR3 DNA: TGTGCCAGCAGTTCGTTGACAGGGGGATCCGGAGGCTACACCTTC; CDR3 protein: CASSSLTGGSGGYTF
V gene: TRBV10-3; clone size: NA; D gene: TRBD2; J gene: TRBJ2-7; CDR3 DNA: TGTGCCATCAGTTCTTTAGGACTAGCGGACCCCAGTAAAGCCTACGAGCAGTACTTC; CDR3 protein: CAISSLGLADPSKAYEQYF
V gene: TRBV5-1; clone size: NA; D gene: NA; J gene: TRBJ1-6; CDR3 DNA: TGCGCCAGCAGCTTGGGCCCGGAGGTGTCCGTCGGATCCTATAATTCACCCCTCCACTTT; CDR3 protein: CASSLGPEVSVGSYNSPLHF
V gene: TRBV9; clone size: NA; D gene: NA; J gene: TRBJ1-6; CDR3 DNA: TGTGCCAGCAGCGCTCAGGACAGCTATAATTCACCCCTCCACTTT; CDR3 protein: CASSAQDSYNSPLHF